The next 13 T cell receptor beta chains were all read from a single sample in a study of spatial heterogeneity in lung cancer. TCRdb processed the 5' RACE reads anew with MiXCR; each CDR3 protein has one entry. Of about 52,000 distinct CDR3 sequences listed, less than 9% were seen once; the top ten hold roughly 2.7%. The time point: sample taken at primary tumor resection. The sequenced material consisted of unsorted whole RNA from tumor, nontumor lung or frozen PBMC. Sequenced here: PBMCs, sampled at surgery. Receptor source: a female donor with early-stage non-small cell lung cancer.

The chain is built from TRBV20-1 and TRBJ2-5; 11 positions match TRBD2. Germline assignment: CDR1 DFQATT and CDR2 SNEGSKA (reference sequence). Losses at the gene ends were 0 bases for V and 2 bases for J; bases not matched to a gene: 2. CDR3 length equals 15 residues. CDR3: CSARDRLAGQETQYF. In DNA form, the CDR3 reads TGCAGTGCTAGAGATCGACTAGCGGGGCAAGAGACCCAGTACTTC.

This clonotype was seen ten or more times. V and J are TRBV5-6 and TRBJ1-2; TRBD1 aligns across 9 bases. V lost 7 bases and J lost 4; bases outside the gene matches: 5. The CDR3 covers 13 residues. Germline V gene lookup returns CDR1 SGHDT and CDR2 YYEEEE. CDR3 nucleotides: TGTGCCAGCGACGGACAGGGGACCTATGGCTACACCTTC. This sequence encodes CASDGQGTYGYTF.

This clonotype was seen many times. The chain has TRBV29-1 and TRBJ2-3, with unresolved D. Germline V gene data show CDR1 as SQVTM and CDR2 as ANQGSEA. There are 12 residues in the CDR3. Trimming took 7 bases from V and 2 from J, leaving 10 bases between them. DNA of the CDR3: TGCAGCGCCGGAGATCCCACAGATACGCAGTATTTT. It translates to CSAGDPTDTQYF.

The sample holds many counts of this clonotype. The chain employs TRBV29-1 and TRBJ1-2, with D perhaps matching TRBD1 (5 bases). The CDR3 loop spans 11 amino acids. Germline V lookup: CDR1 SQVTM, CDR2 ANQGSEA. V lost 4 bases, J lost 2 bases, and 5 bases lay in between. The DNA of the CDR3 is TGCAGCGTTGGGACAAACTATGGCTACACCTTC. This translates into CSVGTNYGYTF.

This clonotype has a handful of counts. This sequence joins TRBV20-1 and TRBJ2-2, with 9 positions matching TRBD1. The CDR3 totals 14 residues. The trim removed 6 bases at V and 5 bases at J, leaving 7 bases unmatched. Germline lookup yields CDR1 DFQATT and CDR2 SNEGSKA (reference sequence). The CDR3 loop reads CSAYTGGATGELFF. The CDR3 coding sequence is TGCAGTGCCTACACAGGGGGCGCGACCGGGGAGCTGTTTTTT.

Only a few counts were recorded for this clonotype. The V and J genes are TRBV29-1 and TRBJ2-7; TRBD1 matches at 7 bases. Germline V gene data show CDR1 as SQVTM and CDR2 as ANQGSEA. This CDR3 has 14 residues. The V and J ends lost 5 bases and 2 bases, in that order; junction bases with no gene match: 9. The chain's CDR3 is CSVTGERGPYEQYF. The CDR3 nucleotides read TGCAGCGTTACAGGGGAGAGGGGACCCTACGAGCAGTACTTC.

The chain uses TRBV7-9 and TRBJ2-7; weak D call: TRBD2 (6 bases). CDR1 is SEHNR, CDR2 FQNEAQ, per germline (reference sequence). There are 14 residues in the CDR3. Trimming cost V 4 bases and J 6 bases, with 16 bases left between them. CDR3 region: CASSSLSGGSEQYF. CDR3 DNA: TGTGCCAGCAGCTCCCTTTCTGGGGGGAGCGAGCAGTACTTC.

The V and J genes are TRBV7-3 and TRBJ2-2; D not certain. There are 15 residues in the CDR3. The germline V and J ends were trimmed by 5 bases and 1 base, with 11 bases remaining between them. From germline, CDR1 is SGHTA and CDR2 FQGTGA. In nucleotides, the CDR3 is TGTGCCAGCAGCCTCAATCAGCTGAACACCGGGGAGCTGTTTTTT. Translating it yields CASSLNQLNTGELFF. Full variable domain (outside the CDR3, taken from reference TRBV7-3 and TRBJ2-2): GAGVSQTPSNKVTEKGKYVELRCDPISGHTALYWYRQSLGQGPEFLIYFQGTGAADDSGLPNDRFFAVRPEGSVSTLKIQRTERGDSAVYLCASSLNQLNTGELFFGEGSRLTVL.

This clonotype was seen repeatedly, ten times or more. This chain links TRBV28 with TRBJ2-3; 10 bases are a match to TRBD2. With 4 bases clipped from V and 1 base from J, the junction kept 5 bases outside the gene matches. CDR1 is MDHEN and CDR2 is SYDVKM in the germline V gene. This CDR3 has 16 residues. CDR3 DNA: TGTGCCAGCAGTTCTCAGAGCGGGGGGGGCACAGATACGCAGTATTTT. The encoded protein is CASSSQSGGGTDTQYF.

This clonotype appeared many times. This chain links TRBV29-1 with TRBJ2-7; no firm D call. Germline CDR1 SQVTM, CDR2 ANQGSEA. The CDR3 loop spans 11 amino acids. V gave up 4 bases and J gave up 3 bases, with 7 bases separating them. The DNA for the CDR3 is TGCAGCGTTGTAGTCTTCTACGAGCAGTACTTC. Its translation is CSVVVFYEQYF.

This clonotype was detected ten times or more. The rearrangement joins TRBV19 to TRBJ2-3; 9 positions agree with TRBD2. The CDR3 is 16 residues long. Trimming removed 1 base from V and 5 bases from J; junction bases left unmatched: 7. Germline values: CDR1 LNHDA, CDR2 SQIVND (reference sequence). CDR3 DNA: TGTGCCAGTAGTATAGGGGATCTAGCGGGAAAAGATACGCAGTATTTT. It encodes CASSIGDLAGKDTQYF.

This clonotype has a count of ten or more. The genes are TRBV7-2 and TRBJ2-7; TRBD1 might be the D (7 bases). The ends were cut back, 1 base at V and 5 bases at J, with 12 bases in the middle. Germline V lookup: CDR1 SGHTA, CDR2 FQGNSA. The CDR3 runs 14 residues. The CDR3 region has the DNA TGTGCCAGCAGCTTAGTACAGGGGAGGAACGAGCAGTACTTC. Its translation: CASSLVQGRNEQYF.

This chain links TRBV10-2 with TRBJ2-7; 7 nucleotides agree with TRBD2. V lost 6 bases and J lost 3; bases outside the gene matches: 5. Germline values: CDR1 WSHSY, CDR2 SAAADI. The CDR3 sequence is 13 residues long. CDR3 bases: TGCGCCAGCAGCCCCCTAGCGGTCTACGAGCAGTACTTC. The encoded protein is CASSPLAVYEQYF.